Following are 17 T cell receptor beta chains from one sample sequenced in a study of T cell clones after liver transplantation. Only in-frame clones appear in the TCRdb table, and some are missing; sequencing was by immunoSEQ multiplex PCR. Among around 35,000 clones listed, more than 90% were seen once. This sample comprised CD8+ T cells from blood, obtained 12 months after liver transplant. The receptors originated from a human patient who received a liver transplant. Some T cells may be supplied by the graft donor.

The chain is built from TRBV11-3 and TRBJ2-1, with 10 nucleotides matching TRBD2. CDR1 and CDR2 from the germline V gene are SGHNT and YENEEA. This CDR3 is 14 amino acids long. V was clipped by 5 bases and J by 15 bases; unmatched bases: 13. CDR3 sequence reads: CASSPPGAGGPRFF. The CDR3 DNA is TGTGCCAGCAGCCCCCCAGGAGCGGGAGGGCCGCGGTTCTTC.

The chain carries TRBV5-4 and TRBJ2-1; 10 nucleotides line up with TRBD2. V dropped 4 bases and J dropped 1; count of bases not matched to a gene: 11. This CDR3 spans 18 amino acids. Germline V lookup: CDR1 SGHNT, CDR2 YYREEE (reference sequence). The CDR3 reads CASSPALAGASSYNEQFF. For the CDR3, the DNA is TGTGCCAGCAGCCCTGCCCTAGCGGGAGCCTCTTCCTACAATGAGCAGTTCTTC.

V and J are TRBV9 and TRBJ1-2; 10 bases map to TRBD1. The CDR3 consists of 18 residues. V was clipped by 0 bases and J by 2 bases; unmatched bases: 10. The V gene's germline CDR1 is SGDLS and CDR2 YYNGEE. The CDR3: CASSVVKGQGNGNYGYTF. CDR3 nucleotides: TGTGCCAGCAGCGTAGTTAAGGGACAGGGGAATGGGAACTATGGCTACACCTTC.

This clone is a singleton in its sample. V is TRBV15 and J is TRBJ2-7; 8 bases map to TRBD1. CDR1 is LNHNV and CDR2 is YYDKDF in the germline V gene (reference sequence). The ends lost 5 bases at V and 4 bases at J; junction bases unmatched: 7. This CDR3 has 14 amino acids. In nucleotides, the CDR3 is TGTGCCACCAGCGTAGGACAGGGTGTTTACGAGCAGTACTTC. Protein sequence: CATSVGQGVYEQYF.

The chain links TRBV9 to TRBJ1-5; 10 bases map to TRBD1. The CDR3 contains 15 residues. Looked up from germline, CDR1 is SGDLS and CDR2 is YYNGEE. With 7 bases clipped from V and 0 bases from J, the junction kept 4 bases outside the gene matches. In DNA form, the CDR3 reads TGTGCCAGCTCACGACAGGGGGCTAGCAATCAGCCCCAGCATTTT. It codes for CASSRQGASNQPQHF.

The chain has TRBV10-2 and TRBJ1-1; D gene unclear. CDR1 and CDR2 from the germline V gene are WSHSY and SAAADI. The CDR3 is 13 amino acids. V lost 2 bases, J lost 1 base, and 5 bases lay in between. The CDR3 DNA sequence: TGCGCCAGCAGTGAGACGGGGAACACTGAAGCTTTCTTT. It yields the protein CASSETGNTEAFF.

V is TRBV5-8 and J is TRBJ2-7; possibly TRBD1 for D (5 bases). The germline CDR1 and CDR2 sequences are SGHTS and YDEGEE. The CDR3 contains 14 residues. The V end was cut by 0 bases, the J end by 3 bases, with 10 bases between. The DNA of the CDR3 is TGTGCCAGCAGCTTGGCAGGGCGTGTCTACGAGCAGTACTTC. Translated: CASSLAGRVYEQYF.

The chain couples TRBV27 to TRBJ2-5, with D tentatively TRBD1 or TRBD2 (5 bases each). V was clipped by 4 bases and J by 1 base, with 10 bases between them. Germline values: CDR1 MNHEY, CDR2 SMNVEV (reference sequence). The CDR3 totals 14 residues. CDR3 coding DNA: TGTGCCAGCAGTTCCGGGACCAGCCAAGAGACCCAGTACTTC. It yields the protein CASSSGTSQETQYF.

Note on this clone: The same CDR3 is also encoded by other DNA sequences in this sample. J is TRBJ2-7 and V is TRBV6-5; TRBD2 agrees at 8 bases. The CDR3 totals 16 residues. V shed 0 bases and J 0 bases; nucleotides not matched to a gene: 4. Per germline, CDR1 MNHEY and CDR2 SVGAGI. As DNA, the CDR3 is TGTGCCAGCAGTTACTCGACGAGCGGGAGCTCCTACGAGCAGTACTTC. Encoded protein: CASSYSTSGSSYEQYF.

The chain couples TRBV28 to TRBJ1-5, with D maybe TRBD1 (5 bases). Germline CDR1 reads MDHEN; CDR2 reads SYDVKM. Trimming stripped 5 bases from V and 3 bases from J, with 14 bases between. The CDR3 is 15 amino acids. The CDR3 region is CASSPPEGLNQPQHF. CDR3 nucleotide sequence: TGTGCCAGCAGTCCCCCCGAGGGGCTCAATCAGCCCCAGCATTTT. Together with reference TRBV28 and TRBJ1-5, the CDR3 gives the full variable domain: DVKVTQSSRYLVKRTGEKVFLECVQDMDHENMFWYRQDPGLGLRLIYFSYDVKMKEKGDIPEGYSVSREKKERFSLILESASTNQTSMYLCASSPPEGLNQPQHFGDGTRLSIL.

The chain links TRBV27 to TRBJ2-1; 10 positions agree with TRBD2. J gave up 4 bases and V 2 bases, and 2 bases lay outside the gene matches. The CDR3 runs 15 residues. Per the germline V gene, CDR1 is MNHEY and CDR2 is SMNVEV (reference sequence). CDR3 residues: CASSLLAGAYNEQFF. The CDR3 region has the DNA TGTGCCAGCAGTTTACTAGCGGGAGCTTACAATGAGCAGTTCTTC.

The CDR3 region is CASSPGGRTEAFF. The CDR3, as DNA: TGCGCCAGCAGCCCAGGGGGACGGACTGAAGCTTTCTTT. The chain couples TRBV4-1 to TRBJ1-1; 7 bases are shared with TRBD1. Trimming took 4 bases from V and 5 from J; bases not matched to a gene: 4. Germline V gives CDR1 MGHRA, CDR2 YSYEKL. The CDR3 is 13 residues long.

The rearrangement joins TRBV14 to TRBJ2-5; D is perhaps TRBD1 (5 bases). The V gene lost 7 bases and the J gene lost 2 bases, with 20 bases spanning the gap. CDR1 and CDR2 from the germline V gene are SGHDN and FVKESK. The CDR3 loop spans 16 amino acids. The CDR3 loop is CASNRNRQKGQETQYF. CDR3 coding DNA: TGTGCCAGCAATCGAAACAGGCAGAAGGGGCAAGAGACCCAGTACTTC.

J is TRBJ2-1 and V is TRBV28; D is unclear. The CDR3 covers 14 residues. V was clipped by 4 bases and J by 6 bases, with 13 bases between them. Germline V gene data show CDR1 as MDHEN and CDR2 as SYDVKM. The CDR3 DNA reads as TGTGCCAGCAGTTCTGGTTATCGGTCCAATGAGCAGTTCTTC. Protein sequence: CASSSGYRSNEQFF.

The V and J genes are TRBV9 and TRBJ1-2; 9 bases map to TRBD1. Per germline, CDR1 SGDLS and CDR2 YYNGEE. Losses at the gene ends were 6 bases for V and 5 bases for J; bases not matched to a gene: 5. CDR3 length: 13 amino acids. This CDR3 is CASKGQGIYGYTF. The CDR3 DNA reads TGTGCCAGCAAGGGACAGGGAATTTATGGCTACACCTTC.

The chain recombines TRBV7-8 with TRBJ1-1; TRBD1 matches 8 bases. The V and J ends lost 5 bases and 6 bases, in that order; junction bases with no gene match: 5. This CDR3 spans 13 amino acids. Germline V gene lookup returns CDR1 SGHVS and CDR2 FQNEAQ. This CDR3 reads CASSPGQGAEAFF. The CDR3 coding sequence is TGTGCCAGCAGCCCTGGACAGGGTGCTGAAGCTTTCTTT. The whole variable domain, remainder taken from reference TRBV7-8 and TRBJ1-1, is GAGVSQSPRYKVAKRGQDVALRCDPISGHVSLFWYQQALGQGPEFLTYFQNEAQLDKSGLPSDRFFAERPEGSVSTLKIQRTQQEDSAVYLCASSPGQGAEAFFGQGTRLTVV.

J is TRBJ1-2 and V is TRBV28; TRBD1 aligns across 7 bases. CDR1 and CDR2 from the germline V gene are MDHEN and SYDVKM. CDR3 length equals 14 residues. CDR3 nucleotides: TGTGCAACTAGGTGGGACAGCCTCGACTATGGCTACACCTTC. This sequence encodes CATRWDSLDYGYTF.